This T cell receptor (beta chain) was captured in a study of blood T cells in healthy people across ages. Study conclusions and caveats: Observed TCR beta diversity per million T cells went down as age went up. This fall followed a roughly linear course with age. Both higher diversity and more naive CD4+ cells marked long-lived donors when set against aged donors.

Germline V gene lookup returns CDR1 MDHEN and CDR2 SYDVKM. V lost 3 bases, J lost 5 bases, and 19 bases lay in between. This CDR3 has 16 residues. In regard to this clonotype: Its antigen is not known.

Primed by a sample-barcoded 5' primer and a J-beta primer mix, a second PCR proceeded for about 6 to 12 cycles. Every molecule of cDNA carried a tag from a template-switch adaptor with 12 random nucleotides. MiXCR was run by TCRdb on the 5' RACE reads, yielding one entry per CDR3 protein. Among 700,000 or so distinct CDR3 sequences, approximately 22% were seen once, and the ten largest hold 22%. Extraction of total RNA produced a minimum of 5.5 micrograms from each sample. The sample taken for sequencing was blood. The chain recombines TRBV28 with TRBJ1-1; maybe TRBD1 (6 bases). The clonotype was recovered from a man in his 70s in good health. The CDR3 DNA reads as TGTGCCAGCAGTTTGGTCAGGAGCAGGGGCCGGACTGAAGCTTTCTTT. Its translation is CASSLVRSRGRTEAFF.